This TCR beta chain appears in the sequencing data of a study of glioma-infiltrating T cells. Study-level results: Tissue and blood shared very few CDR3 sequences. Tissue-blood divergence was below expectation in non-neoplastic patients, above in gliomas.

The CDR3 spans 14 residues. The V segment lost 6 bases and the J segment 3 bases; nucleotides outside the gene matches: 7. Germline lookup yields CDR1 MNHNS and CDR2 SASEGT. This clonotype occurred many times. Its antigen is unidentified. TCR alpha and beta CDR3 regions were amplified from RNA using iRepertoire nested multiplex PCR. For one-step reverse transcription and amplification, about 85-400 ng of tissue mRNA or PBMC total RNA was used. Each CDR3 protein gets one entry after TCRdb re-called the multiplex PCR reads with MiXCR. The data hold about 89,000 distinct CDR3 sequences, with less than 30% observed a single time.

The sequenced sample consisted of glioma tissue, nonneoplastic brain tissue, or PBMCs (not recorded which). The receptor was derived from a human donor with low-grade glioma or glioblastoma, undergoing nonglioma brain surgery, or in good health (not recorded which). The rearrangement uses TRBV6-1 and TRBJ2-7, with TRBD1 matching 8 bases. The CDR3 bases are TGTGCCAGCAGGGAGGACAGGGCAGGCTACGAGCAGTACTTC. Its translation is CASREDRAGYEQYF.